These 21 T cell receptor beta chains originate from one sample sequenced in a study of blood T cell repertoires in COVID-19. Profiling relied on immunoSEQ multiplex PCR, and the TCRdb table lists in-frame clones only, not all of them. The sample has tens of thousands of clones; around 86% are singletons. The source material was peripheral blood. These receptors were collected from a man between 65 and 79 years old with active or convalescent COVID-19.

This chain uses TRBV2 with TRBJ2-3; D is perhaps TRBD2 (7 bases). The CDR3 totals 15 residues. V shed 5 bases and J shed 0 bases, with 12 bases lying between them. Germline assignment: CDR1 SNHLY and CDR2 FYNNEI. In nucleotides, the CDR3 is TGTGCCAGCAGTCAAGAGGGGGGGAGCACAGATACGCAGTATTTT. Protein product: CASSQEGGSTDTQYF.

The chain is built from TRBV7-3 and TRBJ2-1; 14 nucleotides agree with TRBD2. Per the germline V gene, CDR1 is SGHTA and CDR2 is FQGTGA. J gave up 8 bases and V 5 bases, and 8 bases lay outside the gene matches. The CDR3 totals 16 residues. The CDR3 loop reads CASSLGLAGGRDEQFF. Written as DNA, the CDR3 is TGTGCCAGCAGCCTAGGACTAGCGGGAGGACGAGATGAGCAGTTCTTC.

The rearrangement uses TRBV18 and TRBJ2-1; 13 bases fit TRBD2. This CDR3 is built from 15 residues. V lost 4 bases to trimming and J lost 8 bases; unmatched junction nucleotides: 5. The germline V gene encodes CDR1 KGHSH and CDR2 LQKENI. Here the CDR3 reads CASSRTSGRGYEQFF. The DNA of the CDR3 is TGTGCCAGCTCACGGACTAGCGGGAGAGGTTATGAGCAGTTCTTC.

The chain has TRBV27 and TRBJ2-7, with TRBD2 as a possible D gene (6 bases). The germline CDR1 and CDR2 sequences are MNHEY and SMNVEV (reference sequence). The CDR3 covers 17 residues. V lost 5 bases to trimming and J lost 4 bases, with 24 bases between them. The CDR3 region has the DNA TGTGCCAGCAGTACGCATCCGGGACTTGCTCTATTTTACGAGCAGTACTTC. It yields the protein CASSTHPGLALFYEQYF.

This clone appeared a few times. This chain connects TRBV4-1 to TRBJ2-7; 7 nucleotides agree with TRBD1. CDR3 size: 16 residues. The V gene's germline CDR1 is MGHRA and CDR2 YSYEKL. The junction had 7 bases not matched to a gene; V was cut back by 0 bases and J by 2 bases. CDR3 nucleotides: TGCGCCAGCAGCCAAGAGCAAGGACAGGCCGCCTACGAGCAGTACTTC. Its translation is CASSQEQGQAAYEQYF.

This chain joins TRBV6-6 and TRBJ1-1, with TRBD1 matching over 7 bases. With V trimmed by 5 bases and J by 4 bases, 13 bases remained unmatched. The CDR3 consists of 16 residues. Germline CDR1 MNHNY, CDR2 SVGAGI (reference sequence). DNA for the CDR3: TGTGCCAGCAGTCCCCCCGGCGACAGGGCGAGCACTGAAGCTTTCTTT. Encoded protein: CASSPPGDRASTEAFF.

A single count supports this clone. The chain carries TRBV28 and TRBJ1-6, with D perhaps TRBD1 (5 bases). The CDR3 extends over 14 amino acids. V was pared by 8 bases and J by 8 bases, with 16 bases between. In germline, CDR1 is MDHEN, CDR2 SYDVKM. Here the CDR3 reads CASGLGGGDSPLHF. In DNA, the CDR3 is TGTGCCAGCGGACTGGGCGGGGGAGATTCACCCCTCCACTTT.

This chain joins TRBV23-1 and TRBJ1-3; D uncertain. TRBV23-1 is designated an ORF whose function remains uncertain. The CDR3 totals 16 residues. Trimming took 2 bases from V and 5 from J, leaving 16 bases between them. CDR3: CASSQSGRQERNTIYF. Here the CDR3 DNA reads TGCGCCAGCAGTCAAAGCGGGCGGCAGGAAAGAAACACCATATATTTT.

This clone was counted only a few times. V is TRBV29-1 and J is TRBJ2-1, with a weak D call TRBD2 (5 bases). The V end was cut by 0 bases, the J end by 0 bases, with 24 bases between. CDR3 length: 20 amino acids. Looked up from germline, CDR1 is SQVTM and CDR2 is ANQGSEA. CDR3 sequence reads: CSVEDLETKGSTSSYNEQFF. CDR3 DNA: TGCAGCGTTGAAGATCTTGAGACTAAGGGTAGCACCAGCTCCTACAATGAGCAGTTCTTC.

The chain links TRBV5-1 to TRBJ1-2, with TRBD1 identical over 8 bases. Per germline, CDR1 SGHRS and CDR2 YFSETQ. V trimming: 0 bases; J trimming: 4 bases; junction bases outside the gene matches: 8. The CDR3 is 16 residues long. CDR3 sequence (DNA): TGCGCCAGCAGCTTGGCCGAGGGTGGGACAGGCTATGGCTACACCTTC. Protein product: CASSLAEGGTGYGYTF.

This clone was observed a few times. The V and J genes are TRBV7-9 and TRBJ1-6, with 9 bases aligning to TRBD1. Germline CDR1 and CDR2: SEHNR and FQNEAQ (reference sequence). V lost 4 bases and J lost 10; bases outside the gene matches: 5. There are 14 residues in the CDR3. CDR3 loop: CASSSGTGLSPLHF. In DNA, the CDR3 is TGTGCCAGCAGCTCCGGGACAGGGCTGTCACCCCTCCACTTT.

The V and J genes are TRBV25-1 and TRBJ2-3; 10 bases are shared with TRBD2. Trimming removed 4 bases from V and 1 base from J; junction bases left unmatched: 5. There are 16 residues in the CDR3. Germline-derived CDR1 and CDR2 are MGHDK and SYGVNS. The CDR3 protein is CASSGSGRLGTDTQYF. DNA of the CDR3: TGTGCCAGCAGTGGTAGCGGGAGGCTCGGCACAGATACGCAGTATTTT.

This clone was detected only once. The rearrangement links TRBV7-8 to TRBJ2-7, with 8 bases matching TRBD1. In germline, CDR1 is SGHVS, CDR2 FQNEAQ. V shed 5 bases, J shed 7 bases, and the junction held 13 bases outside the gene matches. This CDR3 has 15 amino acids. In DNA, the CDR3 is TGTGCCAGCAGCCACCGGGCCAGGGGGCGCGGTGAGCAGTACTTC. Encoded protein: CASSHRARGRGEQYF.

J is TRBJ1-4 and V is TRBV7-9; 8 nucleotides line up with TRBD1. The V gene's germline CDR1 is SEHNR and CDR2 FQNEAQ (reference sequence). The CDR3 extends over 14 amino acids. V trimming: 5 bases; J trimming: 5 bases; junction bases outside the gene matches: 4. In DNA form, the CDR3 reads TGTGCCAGCAGCCCGGGACAGGCAAATGAAAAACTGTTTTTT. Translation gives CASSPGQANEKLFF.

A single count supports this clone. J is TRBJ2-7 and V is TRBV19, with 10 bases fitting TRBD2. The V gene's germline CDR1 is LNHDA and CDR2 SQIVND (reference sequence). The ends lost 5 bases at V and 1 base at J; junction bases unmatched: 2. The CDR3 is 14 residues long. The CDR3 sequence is CASSRTSGSYEQYF. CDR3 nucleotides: TGTGCCAGTAGTCGGACTAGCGGTTCCTACGAGCAGTACTTC.

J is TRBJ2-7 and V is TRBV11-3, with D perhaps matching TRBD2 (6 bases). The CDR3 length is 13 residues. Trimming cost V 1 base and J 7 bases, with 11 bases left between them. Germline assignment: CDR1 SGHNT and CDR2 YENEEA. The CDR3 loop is CASSLVPAGEQYF. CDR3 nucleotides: TGTGCCAGCAGCTTAGTTCCGGCGGGGGAGCAGTACTTC.

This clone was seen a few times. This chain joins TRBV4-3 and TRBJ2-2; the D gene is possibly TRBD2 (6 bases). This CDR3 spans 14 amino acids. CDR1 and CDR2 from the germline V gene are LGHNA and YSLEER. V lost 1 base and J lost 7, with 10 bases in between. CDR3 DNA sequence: TGCGCCAGCAGCCAAGGGCCGGAGGGCGGGGAGCTGTTTTTT. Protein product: CASSQGPEGGELFF.

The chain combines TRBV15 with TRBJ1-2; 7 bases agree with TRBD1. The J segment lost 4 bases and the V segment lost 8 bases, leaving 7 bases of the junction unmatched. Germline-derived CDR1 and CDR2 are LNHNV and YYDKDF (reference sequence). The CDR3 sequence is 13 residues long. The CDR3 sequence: CATAQGEGYGYTF. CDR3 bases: TGTGCCACCGCTCAGGGGGAAGGCTATGGCTACACCTTC. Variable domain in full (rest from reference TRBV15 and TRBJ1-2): DAMVIQNPRYQVTQFGKPVTLSCSQTLNHNVMYWYQQKSSQAPKLLFHYYDKDFNNEADTPDNFQSRRPNTSFCFLDIRSPGLGDTAMYLCATAQGEGYGYTFGSGTRLTVV.

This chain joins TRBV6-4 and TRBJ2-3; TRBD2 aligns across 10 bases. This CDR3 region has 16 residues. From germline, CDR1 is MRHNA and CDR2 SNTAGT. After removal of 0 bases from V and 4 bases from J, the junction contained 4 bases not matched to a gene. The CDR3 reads CASSDSSSGSPDTQYF. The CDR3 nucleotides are TGTGCCAGCAGTGACTCGTCTAGCGGGAGTCCAGATACGCAGTATTTT.

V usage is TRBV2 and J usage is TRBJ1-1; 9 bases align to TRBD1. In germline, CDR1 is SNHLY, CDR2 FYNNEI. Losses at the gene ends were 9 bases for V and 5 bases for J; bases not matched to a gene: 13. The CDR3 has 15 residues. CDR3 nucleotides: TGTGCCAGACAGGGGGCCGGGGGTCTTGCAACTGAAGCTTTCTTT. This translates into CARQGAGGLATEAFF.

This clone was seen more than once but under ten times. Here the CDR3 reads CASSLAPAGGDTQYF. CDR3 coding DNA: TGCGCCAGCAGCTTGGCCCCAGCGGGAGGAGATACGCAGTATTTT. The J gene is TRBJ2-3, the V gene TRBV5-1; the match to TRBD2 covers 9 bases. After removal of 0 bases from V and 5 bases from J, the junction contained 4 bases not matched to a gene. Germline lookup yields CDR1 SGHRS and CDR2 YFSETQ. The CDR3 sequence is 15 residues long.